Presented here are 6 T cell receptor beta chains from one specimen sequenced in a study of pediatric ulcerative colitis. Only in-frame clones appear in the TCRdb table, and some are missing; sequencing was by immunoSEQ multiplex PCR. The sample lists tens of thousands of clones; around 78% were seen once. Sequenced sample: blood. Source of these receptors: a girl between 5 and 17 years old with moderate ulcerative colitis.

The V call is TRBV5-5, the J call TRBJ1-2; unclear D gene. The length of the CDR3 is 13 residues. V was cut by 4 bases and J by 6 bases, with 13 bases left in between. CDR1 SGHKS and CDR2 YYEKEE come from the germline V gene (reference sequence). The CDR3 spells CASSAGSFDGYTF. DNA of the CDR3: TGTGCCAGCAGCGCCGGTAGTTTCGATGGCTACACCTTC.

V gene TRBV2 combines with J gene TRBJ1-4; D gene ambiguous. The germline V gene encodes CDR1 SNHLY and CDR2 FYNNEI. This CDR3 comprises 11 residues. V shed 7 bases and J shed 4 bases, with 4 bases lying between them. The CDR3 nucleotides read TGTGCCAGCAACAGTAATGAAAAACTGTTTTTT. Protein product: CASNSNEKLFF.

This clone was counted a few times. The V gene is TRBV27, the J gene TRBJ1-1; 7 positions agree with TRBD1. Germline values: CDR1 MNHEY, CDR2 SMNVEV (reference sequence). V was clipped by 4 bases and J by 7 bases; unmatched bases: 0. The CDR3 length is 11 residues. CDR3 protein: CASSYRGEAFF. The CDR3 coding sequence is TGTGCCAGCAGTTACAGGGGTGAAGCTTTCTTT.

The sample holds one count of this clone. The chain links TRBV28 to TRBJ2-1; possible D gene TRBD2, 6 bases. This CDR3 region has 16 residues. Trimming shortened V by 6 bases and J by 0 bases, and 15 bases separated the two germline ends. Per germline, CDR1 MDHEN and CDR2 SYDVKM. The CDR3 DNA follows: TGTGCCAGCAGGGGAGGCGGGACGCCCTCCTACAATGAGCAGTTCTTC. Its protein is CASRGGGTPSYNEQFF.

This chain connects TRBV6-6 to TRBJ1-5; a possible D gene is TRBD1 (6 bases). Germline lookup yields CDR1 MNHNY and CDR2 SVGAGI (reference sequence). This CDR3 is 14 amino acids long. Trimming shortened V by 3 bases and J by 5 bases, and 11 bases separated the two germline ends. The CDR3 DNA sequence: TGTGCCAGCAGTTATAACAGGGTGGATCAGCCCCAGCATTTT. As protein: CASSYNRVDQPQHF.

The chain employs TRBV7-6 and TRBJ2-5; 12 nucleotides agree with TRBD1. V shed 5 bases and J 5 bases; nucleotides not matched to a gene: 12. There are 17 residues in the CDR3. Germline CDR1 and CDR2: SGHVS and FNYEAQ. CDR3 amino acids: CASSTRPGQGAGETQYF. The CDR3 region has the DNA TGTGCCAGCAGCACGCGACCGGGACAGGGGGCCGGGGAGACCCAGTACTTC.